The 20 T cell receptor beta chains below all came from one sample that was sequenced in a study of shared clonotypes between healthy human individuals. This table comes from immunoSEQ multiplex PCR, and its TCRdb copy is limited to in-frame clones, with some not included. The profile shows about 600,000 clones, 95% to 98% of them singletons. Only CD45RO-negative cells positively selected for CCR7 counted as naive CD8 cells, so terminally differentiated effector memory CD45RA+ cells were excluded. Sequenced input: naive CD8+ T cells sorted from blood. The receptors were sampled from a man aged 25-45 years in good health.

J is TRBJ1-1 and V is TRBV11-2; tentatively, D is TRBD1 (5 bases). V was trimmed by 1 base and J by 0 bases, leaving 9 bases between them. This CDR3 is built from 15 residues. Germline V gene data show CDR1 as SGHAT and CDR2 as FQNNGV. CDR3 loop: CASSLVAGMNTEAFF. The CDR3 bases are TGTGCCAGCAGCTTAGTGGCAGGGATGAACACTGAAGCTTTCTTT.

This clone was detected once. The J gene is TRBJ2-1, the V gene TRBV7-8; D is perhaps TRBD1 (5 bases). The CDR3 has 16 residues. Trimming shortened V by 0 bases and J by 2 bases, and 11 bases separated the two germline ends. CDR1 and CDR2 from the germline V gene are SGHVS and FQNEAQ. CDR3 in amino acids: CASSLASGPPYNEQFF. DNA of the CDR3: TGTGCCAGCAGCTTAGCGTCAGGGCCCCCCTACAATGAGCAGTTCTTC. The variable domain in full, completed from reference TRBV7-8 and TRBJ2-1, reads GAGVSQSPRYKVAKRGQDVALRCDPISGHVSLFWYQQALGQGPEFLTYFQNEAQLDKSGLPSDRFFAERPEGSVSTLKIQRTQQEDSAVYLCASSLASGPPYNEQFFGPGTRLTVL.

The CDR3 DNA reads TGTGCCAGCAGCTTTCCGCAGGGGTGGAGGGAGACCCAGTACTTC. It encodes CASSFPQGWRETQYF. The chain joins TRBV7-8 to TRBJ2-5, with D maybe TRBD1 (6 bases). This CDR3 contains 15 residues. V gave up 3 bases and J gave up 5 bases, with 16 bases separating them. In germline, CDR1 is SGHVS, CDR2 FQNEAQ.

The rearrangement uses TRBV30 and TRBJ2-1; 10 bases fit TRBD2. There are 16 residues in the CDR3. The germline CDR1 and CDR2 sequences are GTSNPN and SVGIG (reference sequence). V shed 0 bases, J shed 3 bases, and the junction held 5 bases outside the gene matches. The CDR3 is CAWSVTLAGVYNEQFF. The CDR3 coding sequence is TGTGCCTGGAGTGTAACCCTAGCGGGAGTCTACAATGAGCAGTTCTTC.

The chain joins TRBV29-1 to TRBJ2-7; D unclear. The germline gives CDR1 SQVTM, CDR2 ANQGSEA. V gave up 3 bases and J gave up 4 bases, with 10 bases separating them. The CDR3 has 12 residues. CDR3 coding DNA: TGCAGCGTTGAGGGCCCACGTTACGAGCAGTACTTC. Its translation: CSVEGPRYEQYF.

The chain links TRBV21-1 to TRBJ1-2; the table's TRBD1 call for D was not verified on the DNA. TRBV21-1 is a known pseudogene. The CDR3 contains 15 residues. CDR3 bases: TGTGCCAGCAGCGGCCTCAGGGGGGAGGACTATGGCTACACCTTC. Translation: CASSGLRGEDYGYTF.

The V call is TRBV27, the J call TRBJ1-5; 9 bases agree with TRBD1. Germline V CDR1 and CDR2: MNHEY, SMNVEV (reference sequence). The V gene end was trimmed by 5 bases and the J gene end by 4 bases; junction bases not matched to a gene: 9. The CDR3 spans 16 residues. DNA of the CDR3: TGTGCCAGCAGTCCTTTGGACAGGGGAAAGAATCAGCCCCAGCATTTT. As protein: CASSPLDRGKNQPQHF.

The chain has TRBV29-1 and TRBJ2-3; 7 bases map to TRBD1. The trim removed 7 bases at V and 2 bases at J, leaving 6 bases unmatched. Germline CDR1 reads SQVTM; CDR2 reads ANQGSEA. This CDR3 comprises 13 residues. The CDR3 is CSGGQANTDTQYF. CDR3 coding DNA: TGCAGCGGAGGACAGGCCAACACAGATACGCAGTATTTT.

The V and J genes are TRBV29-1 and TRBJ2-2; no clear D gene. The germline CDR1 and CDR2 sequences are SQVTM and ANQGSEA. Trimming pared 0 bases from V and 4 bases from J, leaving 3 bases between. CDR3 length equals 12 residues. DNA for the CDR3: TGCAGCGTTGAAGATGGCACCGGGGAGCTGTTTTTT. It specifies CSVEDGTGELFF.

The chain links TRBV11-2 to TRBJ2-7; either TRBD1 or TRBD2 may fit D (5 bases each). The germline V gene encodes CDR1 SGHAT and CDR2 FQNNGV. The CDR3 is made up of 16 amino acids. With 7 bases removed from V and 4 bases from J, the gap between germline ends came to 23 bases. CDR3 loop: CASTPGKSTVIYEQYF. CDR3 DNA sequence: TGTGCCAGCACCCCGGGGAAGTCGACAGTTATTTACGAGCAGTACTTC.

V is TRBV7-9 and J is TRBJ2-5; TRBD1 matches at 10 bases. Germline V gene data show CDR1 as SEHNR and CDR2 as FQNEAQ (reference sequence). The V segment lost 1 base and the J segment 4 bases; nucleotides outside the gene matches: 6. This CDR3 has 16 residues. The CDR3 loop reads CASSLVSGQGSETQYF. DNA for the CDR3: TGTGCCAGCAGCTTAGTCTCGGGACAGGGGTCAGAGACCCAGTACTTC.

V gene TRBV27 combines with J gene TRBJ1-2; 7 nucleotides agree with TRBD1. This CDR3 spans 15 amino acids. CDR1 and CDR2 from the germline V gene are MNHEY and SMNVEV (reference sequence). V shed 2 bases, J shed 6 bases, and the junction held 9 bases outside the gene matches. CDR3 coding DNA: TGTGCCAGCAGTTTAGGGGACAGTTCCGGTGATGGCTACACCTTC. Its protein is CASSLGDSSGDGYTF.

The chain carries TRBV10-3 and TRBJ2-6; 9 nucleotides match TRBD2. The J segment lost 1 base and the V segment lost 8 bases, leaving 9 bases of the junction unmatched. This CDR3 spans 17 amino acids. Germline CDR1 and CDR2: ENHRY and SYGVKD. CDR3 in DNA: TGTGCCATCCCATCCCCAGCGGGAGGATCTGGGGCCAACGTCCTGACTTTC. Its protein product is CAIPSPAGGSGANVLTF.

The rearrangement uses TRBV2 and TRBJ2-7; D unresolved. This CDR3 has 13 amino acids. Germline CDR1 is SNHLY and CDR2 is FYNNEI. V gave up 6 bases and J gave up 7 bases, with 16 bases separating them. The CDR3 here is CASSDRLGSEQYF. CDR3 nucleotides: TGTGCCAGCAGCGATCGACTGGGGTCGGAGCAGTACTTC.

This clone was counted once. V usage is TRBV27 and J usage is TRBJ1-5; D is perhaps TRBD1 (5 bases). Germline CDR1 reads MNHEY; CDR2 reads SMNVEV (reference sequence). V lost 6 bases and J 3 bases, leaving 12 bases between the germline ends. CDR3 length equals 14 residues. The CDR3: CASSAGQNNQPQHF. The CDR3 DNA follows: TGTGCCAGCAGCGCCGGACAAAACAATCAGCCCCAGCATTTT.

The rearrangement uses TRBV27 and TRBJ2-7; possibly TRBD2 for D (5 bases). Trimming left V 5 bases short and J 6 bases short, with 14 bases between. The germline gives CDR1 MNHEY, CDR2 SMNVEV (reference sequence). There are 13 residues in the CDR3. The CDR3 nucleotides are TGTGCCAGCAGTGCCCGAGGGAGTCTCGAGCAGTACTTC. Residues: CASSARGSLEQYF.

This chain links TRBV7-9 with TRBJ2-1; D remains ambiguous. Germline CDR1 is SEHNR and CDR2 is FQNEAQ (reference sequence). V was clipped by 8 bases and J by 3 bases, with 8 bases between them. The CDR3 spans 12 residues. This CDR3 reads CASGIFYNEQFF. The CDR3 DNA follows: TGTGCCAGCGGTATATTCTACAATGAGCAGTTCTTC. The variable domain in full, with the rest retrieved from reference TRBV7-9 and TRBJ2-1, is DTGVSQNPRHKITKRGQNVTFRCDPISEHNRLYWYRQTLGQGPEFLTYFQNEAQLEKSRLLSDRFSAERPKGSFSTLEIQRTEQGDSAMYLCASGIFYNEQFFGPGTRLTVL.

The chain couples TRBV13 to TRBJ2-7; 11 nucleotides line up with TRBD1. The length of the CDR3 is 15 residues. The germline V gene has CDR1 PRHDT and CDR2 FYEKMQ (reference sequence). Germline trimming cut 3 bases from V and 6 bases from J; bases unmatched to any gene: 7. CDR3 DNA: TGTGCCAGCAGCTTCACCCGGGACAGGGGGTCCGAGCAGTACTTC. It is translated as CASSFTRDRGSEQYF.

The gene calls are TRBV5-5 and TRBJ1-4, with 8 positions matching TRBD1. Germline V lookup: CDR1 SGHKS, CDR2 YYEKEE (reference sequence). This CDR3 is built from 17 residues. V lost 4 bases and J lost 5; bases outside the gene matches: 13. The CDR3 DNA reads as TGTGCCAGCAGCCCCCCGGACAGGGTGGGTTCGAATGAAAAACTGTTTTTT. Amino acids: CASSPPDRVGSNEKLFF.

The chain recombines TRBV11-2 with TRBJ2-4, with D maybe TRBD2 (6 bases). Germline V CDR1 and CDR2: SGHAT, FQNNGV. The CDR3 runs to 14 residues. V lost 4 bases and J lost 4, with 11 bases in between. CDR3 in DNA: TGTGCCAGCAGCTCACCCCGGGAGAAAAACATTCAGTACTTC. Protein sequence: CASSSPREKNIQYF. The full variable domain, with the rest looked up from reference TRBV11-2 and TRBJ2-4, is EAGVAQSPRYKIIEKRQSVAFWCNPISGHATLYWYQQILGQGPKLLIQFQNNGVVDDSQLPKDRFSAERLKGVDSTLKIQPAKLEDSAVYLCASSSPREKNIQYFGAGTRLSVL.